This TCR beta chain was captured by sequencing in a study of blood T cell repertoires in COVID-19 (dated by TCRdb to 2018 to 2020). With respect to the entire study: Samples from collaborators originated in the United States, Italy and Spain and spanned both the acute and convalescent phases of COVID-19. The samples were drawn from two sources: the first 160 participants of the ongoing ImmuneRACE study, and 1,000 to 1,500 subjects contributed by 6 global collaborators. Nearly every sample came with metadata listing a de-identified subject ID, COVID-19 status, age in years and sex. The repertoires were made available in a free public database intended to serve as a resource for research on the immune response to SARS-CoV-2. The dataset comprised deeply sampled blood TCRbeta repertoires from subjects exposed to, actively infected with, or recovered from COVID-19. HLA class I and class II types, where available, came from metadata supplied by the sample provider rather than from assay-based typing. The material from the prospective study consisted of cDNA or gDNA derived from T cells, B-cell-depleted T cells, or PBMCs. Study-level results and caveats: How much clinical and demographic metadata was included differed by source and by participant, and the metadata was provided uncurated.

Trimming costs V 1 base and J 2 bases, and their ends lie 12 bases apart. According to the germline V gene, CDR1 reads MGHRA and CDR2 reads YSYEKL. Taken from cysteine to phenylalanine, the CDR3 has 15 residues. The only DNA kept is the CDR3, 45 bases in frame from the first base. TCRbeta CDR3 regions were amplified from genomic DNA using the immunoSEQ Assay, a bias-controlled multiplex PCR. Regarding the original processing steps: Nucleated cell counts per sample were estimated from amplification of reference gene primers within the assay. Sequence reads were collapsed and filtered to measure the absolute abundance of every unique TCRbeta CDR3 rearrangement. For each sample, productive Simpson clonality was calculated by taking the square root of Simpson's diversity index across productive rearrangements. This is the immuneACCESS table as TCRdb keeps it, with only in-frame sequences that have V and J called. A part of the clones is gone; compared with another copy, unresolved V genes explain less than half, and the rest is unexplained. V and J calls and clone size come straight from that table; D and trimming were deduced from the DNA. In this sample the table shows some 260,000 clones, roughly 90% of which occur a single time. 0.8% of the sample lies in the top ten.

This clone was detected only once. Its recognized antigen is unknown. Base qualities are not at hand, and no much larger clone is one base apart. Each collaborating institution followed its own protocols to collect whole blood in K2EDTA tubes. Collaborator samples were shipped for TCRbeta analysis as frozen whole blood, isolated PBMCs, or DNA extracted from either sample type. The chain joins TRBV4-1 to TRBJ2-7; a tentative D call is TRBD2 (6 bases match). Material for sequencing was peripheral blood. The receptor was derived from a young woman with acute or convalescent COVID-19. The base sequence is TGCGCCAGCAGCCAAGTGTCTAGCGCACCCTACGAGCAGTACTTC. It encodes CASSQVSSAPYEQYF.